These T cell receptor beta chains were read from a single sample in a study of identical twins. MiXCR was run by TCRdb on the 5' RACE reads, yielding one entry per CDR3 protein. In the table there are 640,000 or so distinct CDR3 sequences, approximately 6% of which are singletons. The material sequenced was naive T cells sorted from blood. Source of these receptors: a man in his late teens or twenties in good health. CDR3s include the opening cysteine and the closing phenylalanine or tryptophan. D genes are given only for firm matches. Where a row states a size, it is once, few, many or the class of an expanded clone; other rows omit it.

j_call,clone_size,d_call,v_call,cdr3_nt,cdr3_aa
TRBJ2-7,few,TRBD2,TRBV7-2,TGTGCCAGCAGGCCAACTAGCGGGAAAGCCTACGAGCAGTACTTC,CASRPTSGKAYEQYF
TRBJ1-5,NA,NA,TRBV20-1,TGCAGTGCTCTCGATGGCAATCAGCCCCAGCATTTT,CSALDGNQPQHF
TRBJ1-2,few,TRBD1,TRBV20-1,TGCAGTGCAGGGGACAGGGGAGCCTATGGCTACACCTTC,CSAGDRGAYGYTF
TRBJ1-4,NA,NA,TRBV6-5,TGTGCCAGCAGTTACTCCCAGGGAGGCCTTGAAAAACTGTTTTTT,CASSYSQGGLEKLFF
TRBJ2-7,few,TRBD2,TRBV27,TGTGCCAGCAGTTTTTCGAGTTTAATCCCTAGCGGGAGGCCGGAGGTCTACGAGCAGTACTTC,CASSFSSLIPSGRPEVYEQYF
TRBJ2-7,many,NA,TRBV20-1,TGCAGTTCGGGGCCGAGGACCTACGAGCAGTACTTC,CSSGPRTYEQYF
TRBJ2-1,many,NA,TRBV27,TGTGCCAGCAGTTTATTAGGGGACTACAATGAGCAGTTCTTC,CASSLLGDYNEQFF
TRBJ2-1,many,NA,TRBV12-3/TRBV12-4,TGTGCCAGCAGTTTACGCCAGGGGCCCAATGAGCAGTTCTTC,CASSLRQGPNEQFF
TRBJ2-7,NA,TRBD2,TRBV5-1,TGCGCCAGCAGCTTGGTGGTAGCGGGCTCCGGCGAGCAGTACTTC,CASSLVVAGSGEQYF
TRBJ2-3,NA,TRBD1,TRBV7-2,TGTGCCAGCAGCTTTCCCGGGGCAGGGGGCCACACAGATACGCAGTATTTT,CASSFPGAGGHTDTQYF
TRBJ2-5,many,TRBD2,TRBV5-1,TGCGCCAGCAGCTTTGTAGCGGGAGCAAGCGAGACCCAGTACTTC,CASSFVAGASETQYF
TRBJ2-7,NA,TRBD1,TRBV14,TGTGCCAGCAGCCAAGATGTTAGGGGGCACTACGAGCAGTACTTC,CASSQDVRGHYEQYF
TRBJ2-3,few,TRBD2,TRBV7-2,TGTGCCAGCAGCTTAAATGTAGCGGGAGAAGTAGATACGCAGTATTTT,CASSLNVAGEVDTQYF
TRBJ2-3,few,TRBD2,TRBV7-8,TGTGCCAGCAGCGAGCTGGGGGCGGGAGGTGACGATACGCAGTATTTT,CASSELGAGGDDTQYF
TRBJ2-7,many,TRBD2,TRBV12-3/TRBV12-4,TGTGCCAGCAGTCCCCGGACTAGGGGATCCTACGAGCAGTACTTC,CASSPRTRGSYEQYF
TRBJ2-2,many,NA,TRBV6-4,TGTGCCAGCAAAACTGGGGGAGGCCACACCGGGGAGCTGTTTTTT,CASKTGGGHTGELFF
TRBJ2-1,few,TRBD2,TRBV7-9,TGTGCCAGCAGCTTAGGACTAGCGGGCTTGCACTACAATGAGCAGTTCTTC,CASSLGLAGLHYNEQFF
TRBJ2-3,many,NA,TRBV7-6,TGTGCCAGCAGCTTATATTCGGGAGTAAGCACAGATACGCAGTATTTT,CASSLYSGVSTDTQYF
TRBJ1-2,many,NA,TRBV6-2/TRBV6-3,TGTGCCAGCATTCACGCGGCAGGAAAAGGCTACACCTTC,CASIHAAGKGYTF
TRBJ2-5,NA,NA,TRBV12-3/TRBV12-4,TGTGCCAGCAGTTTAATTTCAGGGTTGGAAGAGACCCAGTACTTC,CASSLISGLEETQYF
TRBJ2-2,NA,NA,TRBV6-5,TGTGCCAGCAGTTACATGGCAACGTCGAACGGGGAGCTGTTTTTT,CASSYMATSNGELFF
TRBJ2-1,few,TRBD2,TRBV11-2,TGTGCCAGCATCGCGACTAGCGGGAGTTTCGACTCCTACAATGAGCAGTTCTTC,CASIATSGSFDSYNEQFF
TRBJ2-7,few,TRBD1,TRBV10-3,TGTGCCATCAGTGAGTCGCTTCAGGTTAGACAGGGGAACTACGAGCAGTACTTC,CAISESLQVRQGNYEQYF
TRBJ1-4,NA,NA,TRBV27,TGTGCCAGCAGCCGGAAGGCGGGGGAAAAACTGTTTTTT,CASSRKAGEKLFF
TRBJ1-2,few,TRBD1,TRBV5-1,TGCGCCAGCAGCTTGGAGGGACAGGGGCCCTATGGCTACACCTTC,CASSLEGQGPYGYTF
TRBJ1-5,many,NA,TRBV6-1,TGTGCCAGCAGGAGGCAGATCTCTCAGCCCCAGCATTTT,CASRRQISQPQHF
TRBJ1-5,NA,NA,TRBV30,TGTGCCTGGAGCACAGGGTCCAATCAGCCCCAGCATTTT,CAWSTGSNQPQHF
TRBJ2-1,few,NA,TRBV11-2,TGTGCCAGCAGCTCTCTAAAACGAGTATTGTTGGGTGAGCAGTTCTTC,CASSSLKRVLLGEQFF
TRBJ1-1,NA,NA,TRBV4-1,TGCGCCAGCAGCCCGAGGGTCAGCTCTGGGGGCACTGAAGCTTTCTTT,CASSPRVSSGGTEAFF
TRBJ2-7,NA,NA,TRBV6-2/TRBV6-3,TGTGCCAGCTCCGGAGGACCGTCTCGGGGCGAGCAGTACTTC,CASSGGPSRGEQYF
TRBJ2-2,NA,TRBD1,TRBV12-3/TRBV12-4,TGTGCCAGCAGTTTTATTTCGGGACAGGGCTACACCGGGGAGCTGTTTTTT,CASSFISGQGYTGELFF
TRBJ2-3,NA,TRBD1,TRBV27,TGTGCCAGCAGTTCCTCAGGGGGCGCCGCAGATACGCAGTATTTT,CASSSSGGAADTQYF
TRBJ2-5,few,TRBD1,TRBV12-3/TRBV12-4,TGTGCCAGCAGCCCGACAGGGGAGGCGGGGACCCAGTACTTC,CASSPTGEAGTQYF
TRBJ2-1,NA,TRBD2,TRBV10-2,TGCGCAGCGGGGGGATCCCTGAATGGGTTCTTC,CAAGGSLNGFF
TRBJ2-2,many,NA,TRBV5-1,TGCGCCAGCAACCCAATCGGGGGGAACACCGGGGAGCTGTTTTTT,CASNPIGGNTGELFF
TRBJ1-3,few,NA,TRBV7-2,TGTGCCAGCAGCTTAGCGGACGGTGGGGGAAACACCATATATTTT,CASSLADGGGNTIYF
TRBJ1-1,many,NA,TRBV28,TGTGCCAGCAGTTTATACAGCTTTGAAGCTTTCTTT,CASSLYSFEAFF
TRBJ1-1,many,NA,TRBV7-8,TGTGCCAGCAGCCCGCAGGGTAGAGGGCCTGAAGCTTTCTTT,CASSPQGRGPEAFF
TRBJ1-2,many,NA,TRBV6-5,TGTGCCAGCAGTTACTCGCTGACAGCTAACTATGGCTACACCTTC,CASSYSLTANYGYTF
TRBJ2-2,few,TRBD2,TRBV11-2,TGTGCCAGCAGCTTAGTGGGTCGACTAGCGGGAGTTCGTACCGGGGAGCTGTTTTTT,CASSLVGRLAGVRTGELFF
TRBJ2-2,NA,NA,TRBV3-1,TGTGCCAGCAGCCAATTCTTCCCGCGGGATAGTTTTAACACCGGGGAGCTGTTTTTT,CASSQFFPRDSFNTGELFF
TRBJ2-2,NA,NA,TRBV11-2,TGTGCCAGCAGCTTGATCAAAAGGACAGTTGGCACCGGGGAGCTGTTTTTT,CASSLIKRTVGTGELFF
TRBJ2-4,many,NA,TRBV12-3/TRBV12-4,TGTGCCAGCAGCATGGGACTTGGAGGGGCCAAAAACATTCAGTACTTC,CASSMGLGGAKNIQYF
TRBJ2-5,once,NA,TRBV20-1,TGCAGTGCTAGAGCCCGCCGTGGGGCCCCGGAGACCCAGTACTTC,CSARARRGAPETQYF
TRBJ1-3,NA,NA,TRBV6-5,TGTGCCAGCAGTTACTCGAAGGGGGGGAAATTTTACTCTGGAAACACCATATATTTT,CASSYSKGGKFYSGNTIYF
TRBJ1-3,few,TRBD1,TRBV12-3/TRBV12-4,TGTGCCAGCATTCGGCCCGGGACAGGGTCTGGAAACACCATATATTTT,CASIRPGTGSGNTIYF
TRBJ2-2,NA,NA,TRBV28,TGTGCCAGCAGTCCCATCCGGGCGCTCACCGGGGAGCTGTTTTTT,CASSPIRALTGELFF
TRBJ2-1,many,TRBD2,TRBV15,TGTGCCACCAGCAGCGCTCTGGGACTAGCAAATGAGCAGTTCTTC,CATSSALGLANEQFF
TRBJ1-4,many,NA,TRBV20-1,TGCAGTGCGGAGAGGGGAGAAAAACTGTTTTTT,CSAERGEKLFF
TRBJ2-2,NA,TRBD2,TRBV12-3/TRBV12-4,TGTGCCAGCAGTACTCAAGCGGGATTCACCGGGGAGCTGTTTTTT,CASSTQAGFTGELFF
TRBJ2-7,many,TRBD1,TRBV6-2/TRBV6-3,TGTGCCAGCAGCCATCCGGGACAGGGAGACCACGAGCAGTACTTC,CASSHPGQGDHEQYF
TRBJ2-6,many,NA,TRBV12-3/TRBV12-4,TGTGCCAGCTGCCCCAAAGGTAGGGGGTGGGCCAACGTCCTGACTTTC,CASCPKGRGWANVLTF